This T cell receptor (beta chain) was observed in a study of blood T cell repertoires in COVID-19. The CDR3 covers 17 residues. Germline CDR1 LGHNT, CDR2 FRNRAP. Trimming at V came to 0 bases and at J to 2 bases, leaving 8 bases not matched to a gene. Repertoires were generated with immunoSEQ multiplex PCR, while TCRdb's copy carries only in-frame clones and drops some. The data contain roughly 240,000 clones, approximately 88% of them singletons. The gene calls are TRBV12-5 and TRBJ2-3; 7 bases are shared with TRBD2. Specimen: PBMCs or T cells enriched from blood (not recorded which). This TCR derives from a woman in her thirties or forties with acute COVID-19. This CDR3 reads CASGLVPGLAATDTQYF. The CDR3 DNA reads as TGTGCTAGTGGTTTGGTACCCGGGCTAGCGGCCACAGATACGCAGTATTTT.